Detailed here is one T cell receptor beta chain. A few counts support this clonotype. Its specific antigen is unknown. The sample holds no much larger clone one base away, and base qualities are not on file. The source of the sample is a study of T cells after yellow fever vaccination (dated by TCRdb to the late 2010s). General notes on the study: The SMART-Seq v4 Ultra Low Input RNA kit was used to prepare libraries from fractions with low cell numbers. To track T-cell clones before and after primary and booster YFV17D yellow fever vaccination, bulk TCR alpha and beta repertoires were sequenced longitudinally. Two healthy male donors, one aged 18 to 30 and one aged 30 to 39 years, were included in the cohort. Blood was collected at multiple timepoints before and after primary and secondary immunization, and bulk PBMC replicates and cell subsets were isolated.

What the study reported, not specific to this receptor: Because the study included only a couple of donors, the extent to which the findings can be generalized is limited. A small share of clonotypes was detected in both CD4 and CD8 compartments, with the overlap likely arising from convergent recombination. Most clones expanded after primary vaccination were re-detected after the booster (almost 97% of CD4 and approximately 88% of CD8), suggesting broad memory maintenance. The secondary T-cell response was found to be weaker but faster than the primary response, with a peak reached on day 5 rather than on day 15. Computational filtering was required because FACS-sorted repertoires could contain abundant contaminating clonotypes from the bulk population.

TCRdb lists the instrument as Illumina NovaSeq 6000. Synthesis of TCR cDNA relied on 5'RACE template switching, a step that introduced a universal primer site along with unique molecular identifiers. Priming for cDNA synthesis came from both the TCR alpha and TCR beta constant segments. Library amplification used two PCR steps, and the second PCR step added sample barcodes and sequencing adapters. Sequencing of libraries was done on Illumina HiSeq 2500 (2x100 bp) or NovaSeq (2x150 bp). Per the original workflow: MIGEC was used to demultiplex reads and collapse the reads into UMI consensus sequences, and MiXCR was used for V(D)J alignment. Using edgeR on replicate PBMC samples, clonotypes were called vaccine-responding if FDR was below 0.01 and the log2 fold change was above 5 up to day 15. CD4 or CD8 identity was assigned to each bulk clonotype according to whether the clonotype was present at higher abundance in the sequenced CD4 repertoire or the sequenced CD8 repertoire. TCRdb's own reprocessing of the public reads used fastp at Q25 and MiXCR and kept productive beta chains. Each entry merges the rows of one CDR3 protein and shows their most common DNA and genes. The V and J calls were not made by the authors but by TCRdb's processing. In this sample the table shows about 340,000 distinct CDR3 sequences, approximately 12% of which occur a single time. 2.5% to 4% of the sample lies in the top ten.

Germline trimming amounts to 4 bases on V and 9 bases on J, with 10 as the count of junction bases outside the gene matches. CDR1 SGDLS and CDR2 YYNGEE were looked up in the germline V gene. The CDR3 contains 15 residues, cysteine and phenylalanine counted. CDR3 DNA is the only sequence kept; it has 45 bases, read in frame from the first base. The treatment or condition label of this sample denotes: live attenuated yellow fever vaccine strain. A standard Ficoll-Paque protocol was used to isolate PBMCs from peripheral blood. Dynabeads CD4 and CD8 positive selection kits were used to isolate CD4 and CD8 T-cell fractions. TriZol was used to extract RNA from bulk PBMCs, CD4 and CD8 fractions, and dextramer-positive and dextramer-negative fractions.

The chain links TRBV9 with TRBJ1-6; 7 bases in between match TRBD1. The specimen comprised CD4+ T cells sorted from PBMCs, sampled 15 days after the yellow fever booster vaccination. The clonotype was recovered from a man between 18 and 35 years old who received the YFV17D yellow fever vaccine. The CDR3 region: CASSPSGGAGSPLHF. In nucleotides, the sequence is TGTGCCAGCAGCCCCTCAGGGGGGGCCGGTTCACCCCTCCACTTT.